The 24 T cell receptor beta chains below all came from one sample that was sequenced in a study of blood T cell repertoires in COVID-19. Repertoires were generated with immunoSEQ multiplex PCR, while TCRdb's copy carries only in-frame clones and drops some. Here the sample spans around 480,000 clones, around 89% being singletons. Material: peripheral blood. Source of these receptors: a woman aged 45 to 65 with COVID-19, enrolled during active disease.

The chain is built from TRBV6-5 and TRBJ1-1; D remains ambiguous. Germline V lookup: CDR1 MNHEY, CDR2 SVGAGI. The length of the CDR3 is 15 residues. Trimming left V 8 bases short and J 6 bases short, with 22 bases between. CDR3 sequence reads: CASSNRGTRLSEAFF. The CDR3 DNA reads TGTGCCAGCTCCAACCGCGGCACAAGATTATCTGAAGCTTTCTTT.

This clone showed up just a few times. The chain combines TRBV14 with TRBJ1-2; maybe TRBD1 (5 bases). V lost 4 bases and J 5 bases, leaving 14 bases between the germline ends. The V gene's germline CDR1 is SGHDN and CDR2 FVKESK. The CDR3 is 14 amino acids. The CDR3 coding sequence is TGTGCCAGCAGCCCGGGGGTCGACTTATATGGCTACACCTTC. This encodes CASSPGVDLYGYTF.

DNA for the CDR3: TGTGCCACCAGCGCACTAACTTCTGGAAACACCATATATTTT. It encodes CATSALTSGNTIYF. The chain couples TRBV15 to TRBJ1-3; no definite D call. The CDR3 covers 14 residues. Trimming removed 5 bases from V and 1 base from J, with 9 bases in between. The V gene's germline CDR1 is LNHNV and CDR2 YYDKDF (reference sequence).

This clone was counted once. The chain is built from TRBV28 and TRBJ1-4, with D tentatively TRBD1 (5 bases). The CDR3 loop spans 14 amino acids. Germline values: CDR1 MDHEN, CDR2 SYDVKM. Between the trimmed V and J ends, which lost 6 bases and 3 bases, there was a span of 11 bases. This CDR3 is CASSARQSNEKLFF. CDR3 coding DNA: TGTGCCAGCAGCGCGCGACAGTCTAATGAAAAACTGTTTTTT.

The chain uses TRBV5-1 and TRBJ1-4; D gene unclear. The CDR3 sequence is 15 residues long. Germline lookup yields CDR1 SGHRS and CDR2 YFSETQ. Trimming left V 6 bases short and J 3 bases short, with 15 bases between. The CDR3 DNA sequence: TGCGCCAGCAACCCGTCCGGCGGGTCTAATGAAAAACTGTTTTTT. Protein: CASNPSGGSNEKLFF.

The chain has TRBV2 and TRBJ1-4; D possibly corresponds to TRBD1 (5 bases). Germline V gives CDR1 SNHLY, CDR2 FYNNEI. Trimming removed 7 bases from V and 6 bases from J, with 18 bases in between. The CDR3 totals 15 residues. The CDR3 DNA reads TGTGCCAGCACGGGCGGCAAAGCGGGGGATGAAAAACTGTTTTTT. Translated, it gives CASTGGKAGDEKLFF.

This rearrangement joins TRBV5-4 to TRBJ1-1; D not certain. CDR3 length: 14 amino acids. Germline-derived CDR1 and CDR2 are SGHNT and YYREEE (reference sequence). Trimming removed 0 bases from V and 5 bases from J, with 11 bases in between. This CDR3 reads CASSLGILRTEAFF. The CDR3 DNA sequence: TGTGCCAGCAGCTTGGGAATCCTTCGGACTGAAGCTTTCTTT.

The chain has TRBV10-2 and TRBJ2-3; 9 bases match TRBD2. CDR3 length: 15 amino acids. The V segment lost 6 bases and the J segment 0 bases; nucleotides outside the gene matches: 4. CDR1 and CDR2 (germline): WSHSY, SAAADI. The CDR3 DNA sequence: TGCGCCAGCAGGGGGCGGGGGGGCAGCACAGATACGCAGTATTTT. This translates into CASRGRGGSTDTQYF.

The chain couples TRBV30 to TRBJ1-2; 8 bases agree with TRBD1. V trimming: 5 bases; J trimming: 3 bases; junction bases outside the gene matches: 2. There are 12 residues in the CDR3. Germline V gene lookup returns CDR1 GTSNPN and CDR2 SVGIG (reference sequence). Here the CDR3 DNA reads TGTGCCTGGGAGGACAGGGACTATGGCTACACCTTC. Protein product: CAWEDRDYGYTF.

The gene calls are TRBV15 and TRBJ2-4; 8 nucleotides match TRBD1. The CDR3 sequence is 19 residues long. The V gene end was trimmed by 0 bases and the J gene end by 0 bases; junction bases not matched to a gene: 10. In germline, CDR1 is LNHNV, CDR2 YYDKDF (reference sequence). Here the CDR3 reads CATSRDTGQAVLAKNIQYF. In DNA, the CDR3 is TGTGCCACCAGCAGAGATACGGGACAGGCTGTTCTAGCCAAAAACATTCAGTACTTC.

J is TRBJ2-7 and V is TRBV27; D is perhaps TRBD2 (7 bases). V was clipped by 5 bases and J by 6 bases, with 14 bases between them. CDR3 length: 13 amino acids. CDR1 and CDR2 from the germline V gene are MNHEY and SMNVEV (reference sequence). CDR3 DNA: TGTGCCAGCAGTAAAGGGGGGGTCTTCGAGCAGTACTTC. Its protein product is CASSKGGVFEQYF.

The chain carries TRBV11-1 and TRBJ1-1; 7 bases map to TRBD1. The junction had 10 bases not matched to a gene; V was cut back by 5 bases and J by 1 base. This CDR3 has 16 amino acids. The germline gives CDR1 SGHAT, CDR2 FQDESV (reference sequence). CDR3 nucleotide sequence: TGTGCCAGCAGCCTCTTCTTCGGGACAGCGAACACTGAAGCTTTCTTT. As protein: CASSLFFGTANTEAFF.

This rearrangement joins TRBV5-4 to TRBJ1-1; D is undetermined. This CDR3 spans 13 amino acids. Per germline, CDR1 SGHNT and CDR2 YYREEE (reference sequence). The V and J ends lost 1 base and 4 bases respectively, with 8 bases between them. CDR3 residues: CASSLLTVTEAFF. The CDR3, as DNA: TGTGCCAGCAGCTTGTTAACGGTCACTGAAGCTTTCTTT.

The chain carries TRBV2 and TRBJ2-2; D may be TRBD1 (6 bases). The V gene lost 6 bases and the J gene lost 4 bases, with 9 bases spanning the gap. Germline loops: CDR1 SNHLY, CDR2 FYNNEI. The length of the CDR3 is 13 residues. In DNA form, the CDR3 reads TGTGCCAGCAGCGGACAGTTCACCGGGGAGCTGTTTTTT. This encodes CASSGQFTGELFF. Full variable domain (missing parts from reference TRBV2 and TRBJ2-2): EPEVTQTPSHQVTQMGQEVILRCVPISNHLYFYWYRQILGQKVEFLVSFYNNEISEKSEIFDDQFSVERPDGSNFTLKIRSTKLEDSAMYFCASSGQFTGELFFGEGSRLTVL.

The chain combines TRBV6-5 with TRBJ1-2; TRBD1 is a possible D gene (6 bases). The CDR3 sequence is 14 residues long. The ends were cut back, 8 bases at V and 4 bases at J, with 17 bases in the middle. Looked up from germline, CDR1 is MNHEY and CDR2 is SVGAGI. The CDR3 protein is CASGARTDFYGYTF. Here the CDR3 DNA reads TGTGCCAGCGGGGCCCGGACAGATTTCTATGGCTACACCTTC.

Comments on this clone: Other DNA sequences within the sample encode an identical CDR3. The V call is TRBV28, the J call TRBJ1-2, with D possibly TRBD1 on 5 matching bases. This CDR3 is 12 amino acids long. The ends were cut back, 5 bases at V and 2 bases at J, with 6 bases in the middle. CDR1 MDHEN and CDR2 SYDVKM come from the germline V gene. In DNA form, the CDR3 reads TGTGCCAGCAGTCCAGGGAACTATGGCTACACCTTC. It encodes CASSPGNYGYTF.

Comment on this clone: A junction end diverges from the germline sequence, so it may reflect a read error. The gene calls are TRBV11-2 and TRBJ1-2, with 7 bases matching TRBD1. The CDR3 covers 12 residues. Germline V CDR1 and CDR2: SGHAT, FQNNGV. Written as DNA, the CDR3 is TGTGCCAGCAGCCTTAATCGACAGGGTCAAAACTTC. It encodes CASSLNRQGQNF.

CDR3 DNA: TGTGCCAGCAGCCAACCCCAGGCCTACAATGAGCAGTTCTTC. Its translation is CASSQPQAYNEQFF. The chain combines TRBV5-4 with TRBJ2-1; no clear D. Germline V lookup: CDR1 SGHNT, CDR2 YYREEE (reference sequence). V shed 4 bases and J shed 2 bases, with 10 bases lying between them. The CDR3 runs 14 residues.

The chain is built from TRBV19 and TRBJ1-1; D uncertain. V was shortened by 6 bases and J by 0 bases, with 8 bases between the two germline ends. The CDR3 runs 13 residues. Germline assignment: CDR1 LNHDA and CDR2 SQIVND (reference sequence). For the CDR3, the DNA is TGTGCCAGTAGGGCTACAGTGAACACTGAAGCTTTCTTT. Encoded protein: CASRATVNTEAFF.

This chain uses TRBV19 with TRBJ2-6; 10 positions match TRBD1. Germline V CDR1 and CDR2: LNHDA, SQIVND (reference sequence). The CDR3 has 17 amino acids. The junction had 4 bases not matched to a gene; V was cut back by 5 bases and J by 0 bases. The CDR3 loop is CASSVTGGVSGANVLTF. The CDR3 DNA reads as TGTGCCAGTAGTGTGACAGGGGGCGTCTCTGGGGCCAACGTCCTGACTTTC.

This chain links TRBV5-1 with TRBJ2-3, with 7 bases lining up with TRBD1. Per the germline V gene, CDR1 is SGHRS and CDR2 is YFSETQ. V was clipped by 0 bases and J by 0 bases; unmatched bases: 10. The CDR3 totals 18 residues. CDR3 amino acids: CASSLAYRGWGSTDTQYF. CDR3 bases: TGCGCCAGCAGCTTGGCCTACAGGGGTTGGGGCAGCACAGATACGCAGTATTTT.

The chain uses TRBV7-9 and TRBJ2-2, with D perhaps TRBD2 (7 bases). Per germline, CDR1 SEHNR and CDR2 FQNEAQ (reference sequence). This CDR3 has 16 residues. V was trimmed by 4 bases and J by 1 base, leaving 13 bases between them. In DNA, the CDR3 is TGTGCCAGCAGCTCCCGAGGGGGGGTGAACACCGGGGAGCTGTTTTTT. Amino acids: CASSSRGGVNTGELFF.

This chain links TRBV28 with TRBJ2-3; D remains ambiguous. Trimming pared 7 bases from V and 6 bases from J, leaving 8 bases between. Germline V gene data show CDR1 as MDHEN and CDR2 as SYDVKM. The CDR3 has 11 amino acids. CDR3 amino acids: CASTLLDTQYF. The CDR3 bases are TGTGCCAGCACCCTGTTGGATACGCAGTATTTT.

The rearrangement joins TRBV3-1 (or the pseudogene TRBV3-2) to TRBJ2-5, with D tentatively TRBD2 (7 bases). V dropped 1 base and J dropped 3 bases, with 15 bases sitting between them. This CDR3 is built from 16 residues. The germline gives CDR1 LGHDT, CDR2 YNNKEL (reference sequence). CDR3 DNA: TGTGCCAGCAGCCAAGCAATCAGGGGAGGGGAAGAGACCCAGTACTTC. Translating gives CASSQAIRGGEETQYF.